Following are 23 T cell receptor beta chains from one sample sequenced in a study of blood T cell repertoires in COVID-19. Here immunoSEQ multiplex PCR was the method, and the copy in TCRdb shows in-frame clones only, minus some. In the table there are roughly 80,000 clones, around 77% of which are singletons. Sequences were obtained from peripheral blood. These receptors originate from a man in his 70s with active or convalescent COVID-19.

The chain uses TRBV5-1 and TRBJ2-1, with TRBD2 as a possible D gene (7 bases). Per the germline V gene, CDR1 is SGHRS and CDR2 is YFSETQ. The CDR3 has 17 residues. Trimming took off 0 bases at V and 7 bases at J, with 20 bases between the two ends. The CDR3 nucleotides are TGCGCCAGCAGCTTGGAGGCAGCGGGGACATTTGGGAATGAGCAGTTCTTC. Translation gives CASSLEAAGTFGNEQFF.

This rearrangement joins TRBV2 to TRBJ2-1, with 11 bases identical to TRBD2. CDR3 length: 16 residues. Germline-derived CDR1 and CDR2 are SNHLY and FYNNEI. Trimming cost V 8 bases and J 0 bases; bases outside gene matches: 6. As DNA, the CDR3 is TGTGCCAGCTTGGTTAGCGGGGGGGCCTCCTACAATGAGCAGTTCTTC. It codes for CASLVSGGASYNEQFF.

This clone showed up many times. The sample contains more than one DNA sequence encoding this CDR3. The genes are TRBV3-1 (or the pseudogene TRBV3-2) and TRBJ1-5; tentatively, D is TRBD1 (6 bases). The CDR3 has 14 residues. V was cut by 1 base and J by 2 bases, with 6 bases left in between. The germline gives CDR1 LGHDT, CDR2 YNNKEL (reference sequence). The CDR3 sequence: CASSQGQGNQPQHF. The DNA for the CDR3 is TGTGCCAGCAGCCAAGGACAGGGCAATCAGCCCCAGCATTTT.

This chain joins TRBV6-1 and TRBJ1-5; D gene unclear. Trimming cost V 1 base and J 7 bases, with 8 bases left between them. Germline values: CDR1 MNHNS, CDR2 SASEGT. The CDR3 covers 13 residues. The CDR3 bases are TGTGCCAGCAGTGAAGGTCCGGGGCAGCCCCAGCATTTT. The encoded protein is CASSEGPGQPQHF.

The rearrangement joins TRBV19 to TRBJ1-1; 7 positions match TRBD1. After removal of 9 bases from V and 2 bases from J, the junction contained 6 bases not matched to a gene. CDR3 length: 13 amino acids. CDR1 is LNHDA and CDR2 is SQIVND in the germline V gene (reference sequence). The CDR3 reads CARATGRNTEAFF. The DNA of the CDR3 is TGTGCCAGGGCGACAGGGCGAAACACTGAAGCTTTCTTT.

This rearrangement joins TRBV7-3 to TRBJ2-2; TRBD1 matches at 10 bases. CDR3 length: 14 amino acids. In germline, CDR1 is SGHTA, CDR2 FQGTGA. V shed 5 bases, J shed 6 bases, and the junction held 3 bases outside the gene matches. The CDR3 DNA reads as TGTGCCAGCAGCCTCGGACAGGGGGCCGGGGAGCTGTTTTTT. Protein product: CASSLGQGAGELFF. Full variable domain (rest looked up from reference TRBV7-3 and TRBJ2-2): GAGVSQTPSNKVTEKGKYVELRCDPISGHTALYWYRQSLGQGPEFLIYFQGTGAADDSGLPNDRFFAVRPEGSVSTLKIQRTERGDSAVYLCASSLGQGAGELFFGEGSRLTVL.

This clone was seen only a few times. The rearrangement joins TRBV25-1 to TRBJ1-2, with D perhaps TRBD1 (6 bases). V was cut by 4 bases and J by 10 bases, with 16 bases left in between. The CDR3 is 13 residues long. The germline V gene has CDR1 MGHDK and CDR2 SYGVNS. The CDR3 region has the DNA TGTGCCAGCAGTGGGGACACCCCTCGGTTCTACACCTTC. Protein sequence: CASSGDTPRFYTF.

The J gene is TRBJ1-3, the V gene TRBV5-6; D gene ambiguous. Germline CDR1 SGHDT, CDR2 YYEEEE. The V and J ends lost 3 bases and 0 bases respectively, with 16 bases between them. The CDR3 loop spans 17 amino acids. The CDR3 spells CASSSAQVHYSGNTIYF. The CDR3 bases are TGTGCCAGCAGCTCCGCCCAAGTTCACTACTCTGGAAACACCATATATTTT.

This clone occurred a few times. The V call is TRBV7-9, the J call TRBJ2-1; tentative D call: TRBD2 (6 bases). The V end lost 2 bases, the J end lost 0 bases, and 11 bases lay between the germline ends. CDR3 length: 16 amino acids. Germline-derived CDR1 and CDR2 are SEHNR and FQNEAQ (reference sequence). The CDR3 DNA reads TGTGCCAGCAGCTTAATCGGGGGTAGCTCCTACAATGAGCAGTTCTTC. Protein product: CASSLIGGSSYNEQFF.

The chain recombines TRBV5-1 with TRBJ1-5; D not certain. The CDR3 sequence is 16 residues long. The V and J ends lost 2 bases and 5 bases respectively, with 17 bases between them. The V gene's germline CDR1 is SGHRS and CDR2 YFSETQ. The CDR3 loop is CASSFITVSGDQPQHF. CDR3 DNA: TGCGCCAGCAGCTTCATTACGGTTTCCGGGGATCAGCCCCAGCATTTT.

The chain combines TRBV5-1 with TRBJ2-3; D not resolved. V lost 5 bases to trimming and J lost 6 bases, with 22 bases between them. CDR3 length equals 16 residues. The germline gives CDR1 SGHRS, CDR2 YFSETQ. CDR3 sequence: CASSFTPGSRSDTQYF. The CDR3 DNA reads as TGCGCCAGCAGTTTTACCCCAGGAAGCCGGTCCGATACGCAGTATTTT.

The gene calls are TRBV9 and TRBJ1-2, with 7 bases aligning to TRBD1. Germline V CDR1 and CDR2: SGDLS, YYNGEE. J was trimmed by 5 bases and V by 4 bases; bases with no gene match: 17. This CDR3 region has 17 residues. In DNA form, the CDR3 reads TGTGCCAGCAGCTTCTCCCCTAGGGGAACGACAGGGTATGGCTACACCTTC. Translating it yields CASSFSPRGTTGYGYTF.

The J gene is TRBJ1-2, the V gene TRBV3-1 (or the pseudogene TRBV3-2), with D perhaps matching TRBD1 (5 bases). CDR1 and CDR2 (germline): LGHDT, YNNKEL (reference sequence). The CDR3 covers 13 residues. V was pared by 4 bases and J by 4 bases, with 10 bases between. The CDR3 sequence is CASSPTESYGYTF. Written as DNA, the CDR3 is TGTGCCAGCAGCCCGACAGAATCCTATGGCTACACCTTC.

CDR3 sequence reads: CASTHSGGDYEQYF. The CDR3 coding sequence is TGTGCCAGCACCCATTCCGGGGGGGACTACGAGCAGTACTTC. The V and J genes are TRBV7-9 and TRBJ2-7; 8 bases map to TRBD2. The CDR3 loop spans 14 amino acids. Germline V CDR1 and CDR2: SEHNR, FQNEAQ (reference sequence). With V trimmed by 7 bases and J by 3 bases, 8 bases remained unmatched.

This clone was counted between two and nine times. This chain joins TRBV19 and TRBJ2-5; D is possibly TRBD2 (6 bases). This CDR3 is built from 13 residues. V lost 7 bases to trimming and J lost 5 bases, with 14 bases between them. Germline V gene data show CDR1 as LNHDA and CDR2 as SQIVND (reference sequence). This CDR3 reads CASTANGGETQYF. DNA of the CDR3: TGTGCCAGTACCGCCAATGGGGGGGAGACCCAGTACTTC.

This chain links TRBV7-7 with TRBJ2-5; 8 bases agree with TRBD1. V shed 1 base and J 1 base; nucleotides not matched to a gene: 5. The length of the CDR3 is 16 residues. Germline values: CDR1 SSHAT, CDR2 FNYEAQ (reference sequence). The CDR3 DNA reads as TGTGCCAGCAGCTTAGTAGTCGGGACAGGCCAAGAGACCCAGTACTTC. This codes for CASSLVVGTGQETQYF.

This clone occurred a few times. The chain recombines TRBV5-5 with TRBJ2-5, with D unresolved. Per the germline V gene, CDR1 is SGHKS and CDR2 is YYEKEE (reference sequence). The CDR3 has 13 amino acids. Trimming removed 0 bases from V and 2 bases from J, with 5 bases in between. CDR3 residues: CASSLDRQETQYF. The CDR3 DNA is TGTGCCAGCAGCTTGGACCGGCAAGAGACCCAGTACTTC. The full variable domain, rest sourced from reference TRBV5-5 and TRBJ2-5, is DAGVTQSPTHLIKTRGQQVTLRCSPISGHKSVSWYQQVLGQGPQFIFQYYEKEERGRGNFPDRFSARQFPNYSSELNVNALLLGDSALYLCASSLDRQETQYFGPGTRLLVL.

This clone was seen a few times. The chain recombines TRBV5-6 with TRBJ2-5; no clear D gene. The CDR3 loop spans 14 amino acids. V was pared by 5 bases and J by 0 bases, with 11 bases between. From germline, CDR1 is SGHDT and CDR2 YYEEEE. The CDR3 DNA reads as TGTGCCAGCAGTCAACAGCAATACCAAGAGACCCAGTACTTC. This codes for CASSQQQYQETQYF.

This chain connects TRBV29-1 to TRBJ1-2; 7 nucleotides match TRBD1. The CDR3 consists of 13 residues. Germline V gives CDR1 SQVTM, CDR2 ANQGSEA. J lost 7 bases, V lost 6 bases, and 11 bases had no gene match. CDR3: CSVDTYRGAGYTF. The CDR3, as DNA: TGCAGCGTGGATACCTACAGGGGCGCTGGCTACACCTTC.

The CDR3 region has the DNA TGTGCCAGCAGCTACTCTGGAAACACCATATATTTT. This gives the protein CASSYSGNTIYF. The rearrangement links TRBV28 to TRBJ1-3; D uncertain. The germline CDR1 and CDR2 sequences are MDHEN and SYDVKM. The CDR3 runs to 12 residues. Trimming cost V 6 bases and J 0 bases, with 3 bases left between them.

The DNA of the CDR3 is TGCGCCAGCAGCCCTGACAGCCAGCCCGAGAAGTACTTC. Translation: CASSPDSQPEKYF. The chain has TRBV5-1 and TRBJ2-5; D might be TRBD1 (5 bases). CDR1 and CDR2 (germline): SGHRS, YFSETQ. With 4 bases removed from V and 12 bases from J, the gap between germline ends came to 19 bases. This CDR3 is built from 13 residues. The full variable domain, with the rest looked up from reference TRBV5-1 and TRBJ2-5, is KAGVTQTPRYLIKTRGQQVTLSCSPISGHRSVSWYQQTPGQGLQFLFEYFSETQRNKGNFPGRFSGRQFSNSRSEMNVSTLELGDSALYLCASSPDSQPEKYFGPGTRLLVL.

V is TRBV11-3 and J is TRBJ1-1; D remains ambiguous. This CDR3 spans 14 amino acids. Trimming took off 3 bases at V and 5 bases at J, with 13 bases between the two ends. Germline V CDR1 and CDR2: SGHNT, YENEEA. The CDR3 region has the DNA TGTGCCAGCAGCTTGCCCCGGGGAGAGACTGAAGCTTTCTTT. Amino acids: CASSLPRGETEAFF.

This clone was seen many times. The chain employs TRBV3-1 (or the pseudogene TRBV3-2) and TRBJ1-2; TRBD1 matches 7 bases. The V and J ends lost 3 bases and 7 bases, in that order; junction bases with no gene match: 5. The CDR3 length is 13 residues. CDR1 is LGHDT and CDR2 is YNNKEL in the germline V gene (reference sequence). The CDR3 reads CASSQQGEVGYTF. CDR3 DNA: TGTGCCAGCAGCCAGCAGGGGGAGGTTGGCTACACCTTC.